Listed below are T cell receptor beta chains from one sample, sequenced in a study of blood T cells in healthy people across ages. A single record per CDR3 protein comes from TCRdb applying MiXCR to the 5' RACE reads. This table has about 830,000 distinct CDR3 sequences, roughly 60% appearing once. The sample comprised blood. Receptor source: a man aged 25 to 40 in good health. CDR3s include the opening cysteine and the closing phenylalanine or tryptophan. A D gene is named only where the DNA matches it firmly. Some rows mark clone size as missing; the rest say once, few, many or name a class of expanded clone.

v_call,d_call,clone_size,j_call,cdr3_aa,cdr3_nt
TRBV6-5,.,few,TRBJ1-2,CASRMRLDSSRHGYTF,TGTGCCAGCAGGATGAGACTCGACAGTTCCCGGCATGGCTACACCTTC
TRBV28,.,few,TRBJ2-7,CASSLRFRYEQYF,TGTGCCAGCAGTTTGAGGTTTCGGTACGAGCAGTACTTC
TRBV5-1,.,once,TRBJ1-2,CASSFGERGNTF,TGCGCCAGCAGCTTTGGGGAGCGTGGCAACACCTTC
TRBV6-5,.,few,TRBJ2-1,CASGRTGANEQFF,TGTGCCAGCGGGCGCACGGGAGCAAATGAGCAGTTCTTC
TRBV4-1,.,.,TRBJ1-5,CASSEAVLHQPQHF,TGCGCCAGCAGCGAAGCAGTTTTGCATCAGCCCCAGCATTTT
TRBV5-1,.,.,TRBJ2-7,CASSRLGGSDSYEQYF,TGCGCCAGCAGCCGTCTTGGAGGGTCGGACTCCTACGAGCAGTACTTC
TRBV4-3,.,.,TRBJ2-3,CASSQPPYRDPGPDTQYF,TGCGCCAGCAGTCAACCCCCTTACCGGGACCCAGGACCAGATACGCAGTATTTT
TRBV11-2,.,.,TRBJ2-3,CASSGQRTDTQYF,TGTGCCAGCAGCGGACAGCGCACAGATACGCAGTATTTT
TRBV12-3/TRBV12-4,.,.,TRBJ2-3,CASSLWASTDTQYF,TGTGCCAGCAGTTTATGGGCTAGCACAGATACGCAGTATTTT
TRBV7-2,.,.,TRBJ2-3,CASSWRRDAADTQYF,TGTGCCAGCAGCTGGAGACGAGATGCGGCAGATACGCAGTATTTT
TRBV7-2,.,.,TRBJ1-5,CASSRGRGSLSNQPQHF,TGTGCCAGCTCTCGGGGCAGGGGCAGCTTAAGCAATCAGCCCCAGCATTTT
TRBV6-4,.,.,TRBJ1-6,CASSDQKDSPLHF,TGTGCCAGCAGTGACCAGAAAGATTCACCCCTCCACTTT
TRBV30,.,.,TRBJ2-5,CAWSQGYAGTQYF,TGTGCCTGGTCACAGGGCTATGCTGGGACCCAGTACTTC